This T cell receptor beta chain appears in the sequencing data of a study of CD8 T cells in ankylosing spondylitis. Preparation of TCR beta libraries was done by quantitative 5'-RACE with molecular barcodes. TCRdb fed the 5' RACE reads into MiXCR, producing one record per CDR3 protein. The sample includes about 240,000 distinct CDR3 sequences, roughly 8.6% seen only once; the top ten take almost 7%. Germline V gene data show CDR1 as LGHDT and CDR2 as YNNKEL (reference sequence). The CDR3 sequence is 15 residues long. Trimming shortened V by 4 bases and J by 4 bases, and 17 bases separated the two germline ends. Study results and limitations: In synovial fluid and blood from reactive arthritis, some motif variants were previously reported. Roughly eight highly homologous variants formed a TCR beta motif that appeared characteristic of ankylosing spondylitis blood.

In this sample, this clonotype turned up a few times. Its specificity is not known. This clonotype was obtained from a male donor with ankylosing spondylitis or in good health (not recorded which). The sample taken for sequencing was blood, either unsorted or a sorted T cell fraction (not recorded which). The chain uses TRBV3-1 and TRBJ2-7; perhaps TRBD1 as D (5 bases). The CDR3 loop is CASSPRGQGRYEQYF. In DNA, the CDR3 is TGTGCCAGCAGCCCCCGTGGGCAGGGTAGATACGAGCAGTACTTC.